Below, 30 T cell receptor beta chains from the same sample are listed, as sequenced in a study of CD8 T cells in ankylosing spondylitis. TCRdb recomputed calls from the 5' RACE reads with MiXCR, one row per CDR3 protein. There are 160,000 or so distinct CDR3 sequences in the sample; 8.5% to 10% occur only once, and about 15% lies in the top ten. The sequenced material came from blood, either unsorted or a sorted T cell fraction (not recorded which). The receptors were gathered from a female donor with ankylosing spondylitis or in good health (not recorded which).

This sequence joins TRBV6-2 or TRBV6-3 and TRBJ2-2, with D possibly being TRBD2 (6 bases). In germline, CDR1 is MNHEY, CDR2 SVGEGT. V dropped 8 bases and J dropped 5 bases, with 12 bases sitting between them. This CDR3 contains 13 residues. CDR3 region: CASSGGTTGELFF. Written as DNA, the CDR3 is TGTGCCAGCTCCGGGGGTACAACCGGGGAGCTGTTTTTT.

In DNA form, the CDR3 reads TGCAGCGTTCGTTCGGGACCCGAGTTGGGCCTCTACGAGCAGTACTTC. Translated, it gives CSVRSGPELGLYEQYF. The chain has TRBV29-1 and TRBJ2-7; D could derive from TRBD1 or TRBD2 (5 bases each). The CDR3 is 16 residues long. V was pared by 5 bases and J by 3 bases, with 23 bases between. CDR1 is SQVTM, CDR2 ANQGSEA, per germline.

The chain recombines TRBV6-2 or TRBV6-3 with TRBJ2-7; D perhaps matches TRBD2 (6 bases). This CDR3 is built from 15 residues. Per the germline V gene, CDR1 is MNHEY and CDR2 is SVGEGT. V dropped 2 bases and J dropped 3 bases, with 14 bases sitting between them. The CDR3 DNA is TGTGCCAGCAGTTACATGGCTAGCGCCTACTACGAGCAGTACTTC. Translating it yields CASSYMASAYYEQYF.

This clonotype was picked up a small number of times. The gene calls are TRBV27 and TRBJ2-3, with 7 bases aligning to TRBD2. From germline, CDR1 is MNHEY and CDR2 SMNVEV (reference sequence). V was pared by 5 bases and J by 6 bases, with 17 bases of the junction left unmatched. The CDR3 is made up of 17 amino acids. CDR3: CASSPLGLRESADTQYF. CDR3 sequence (DNA): TGTGCCAGCAGTCCTCTGGGGTTGCGGGAGTCGGCTGATACGCAGTATTTT.

J is TRBJ2-3 and V is TRBV30; TRBD1 is a possible D gene (6 bases). CDR1 and CDR2 from the germline V gene are GTSNPN and SVGIG (reference sequence). V gave up 7 bases and J gave up 0 bases, with 11 bases separating them. The CDR3 spans 13 residues. The CDR3 nucleotides are TGTGCCTTGAACAGGGATAGCACAGATACGCAGTATTTT. Its translation: CALNRDSTDTQYF.

The rearrangement uses TRBV19 and TRBJ1-1; no definite D call. The V and J ends lost 1 base and 3 bases respectively, with 18 bases between them. Germline values: CDR1 LNHDA, CDR2 SQIVND (reference sequence). This CDR3 contains 17 residues. The CDR3 is CASSIGPGLTVYTEAFF. For the CDR3, the DNA is TGTGCCAGTAGTATAGGCCCCGGCTTGACGGTGTACACTGAAGCTTTCTTT. The full variable domain, its missing parts supplied by reference TRBV19 and TRBJ1-1, is DGGITQSPKYLFRKEGQNVTLSCEQNLNHDAMYWYRQDPGQGLRLIYYSQIVNDFQKGDIAEGYSVSREKKESFPLTVTSAQKNPTAFYLCASSIGPGLTVYTEAFFGQGTRLTVV.

This clonotype has a count of ten or more. The chain employs TRBV27 and TRBJ2-7; TRBD2 might be the D (7 bases). Per the germline V gene, CDR1 is MNHEY and CDR2 is SMNVEV (reference sequence). The V and J ends lost 6 bases and 6 bases respectively, with 15 bases between them. The CDR3 totals 13 residues. CDR3 nucleotides: TGTGCCAGCAGCGTGTTAGGGGGGGGCGAGCAGTACTTC. Amino acid sequence: CASSVLGGGEQYF.

V is TRBV20-1 and J is TRBJ1-1; D is unclear. V lost 3 bases, J lost 7 bases, and 6 bases lay in between. The CDR3 runs 10 residues. Germline CDR1 DFQATT, CDR2 SNEGSKA (reference sequence). The CDR3 here is CSAREVEAFF. The CDR3 DNA reads as TGCAGTGCTAGGGAGGTTGAAGCTTTCTTT.

This clonotype has more than one count but fewer than ten. The rearrangement uses TRBV6-5 and TRBJ2-1, with 8 bases lining up with TRBD2. The CDR3 is 18 amino acids. After removal of 4 bases from V and 7 bases from J, the junction contained 18 bases not matched to a gene. CDR1 is MNHEY and CDR2 is SVGAGI in the germline V gene. CDR3 loop: CASSSFLGLAPPGNEQFF. DNA of the CDR3: TGTGCCAGCAGTTCTTTCCTTGGACTAGCCCCGCCAGGGAATGAGCAGTTCTTC.

V is TRBV7-8 and J is TRBJ2-1; D possibly corresponds to TRBD2 (6 bases). This CDR3 is 20 amino acids long. V lost 7 bases to trimming and J lost 7 bases, with 35 bases between them. CDR1 and CDR2 from the germline V gene are SGHVS and FQNEAQ. The CDR3 coding sequence is TGTGCCAGCACCCCATGGGAAAGCGGGCGAGGTTTTTCGGACGAGAATGAGCAGTTCTTC. Residues: CASTPWESGRGFSDENEQFF.

The chain couples TRBV19 to TRBJ1-1, with D uncertain. The CDR3 consists of 20 residues. In germline, CDR1 is LNHDA, CDR2 SQIVND (reference sequence). V lost 5 bases, J lost 3 bases, and 31 bases lay in between. The CDR3 is CASSPTWPTPTRQVDTEAFF. The CDR3 bases are TGTGCCAGTAGTCCGACTTGGCCAACTCCAACTCGGCAAGTGGACACTGAAGCTTTCTTT. Full variable domain (remainder filled in from reference TRBV19 and TRBJ1-1): DGGITQSPKYLFRKEGQNVTLSCEQNLNHDAMYWYRQDPGQGLRLIYYSQIVNDFQKGDIAEGYSVSREKKESFPLTVTSAQKNPTAFYLCASSPTWPTPTRQVDTEAFFGQGTRLTVV.

In its sample, this clonotype was seen a few times. This sequence joins TRBV5-1 and TRBJ2-2; maybe TRBD2 (6 bases). Germline CDR1 is SGHRS and CDR2 is YFSETQ. The CDR3 runs to 18 residues. Trimming removed 0 bases from V and 0 bases from J, with 15 bases in between. CDR3 nucleotide sequence: TGCGCCAGCAGCTTGGGGGGACTTTACTTAGCGAACACCGGGGAGCTGTTTTTT. It translates to CASSLGGLYLANTGELFF.

Concerning this clonotype: A much larger clone sits a single nucleotide away, making a read error possible. The genes are TRBV10-3 and TRBJ2-2; D not resolved. Looked up from germline, CDR1 is ENHRY and CDR2 is SYGVKD. The CDR3 runs 12 residues. V was shortened by 6 bases and J by 2 bases, with 4 bases between the two germline ends. The CDR3 DNA follows: TGTGCCATCAGCCATAACACCGGGGAGCTGTTTTTT. Its protein product is CAISHNTGELFF.

This chain links TRBV27 with TRBJ1-2, with D possibly matching TRBD1 (6 bases). From germline, CDR1 is MNHEY and CDR2 SMNVEV (reference sequence). The CDR3 extends over 16 amino acids. V gave up 3 bases and J gave up 5 bases, with 19 bases separating them. CDR3 sequence reads: CASSLSAGTSSYGYTF. CDR3 DNA: TGTGCCAGCAGTTTGTCCGCCGGGACATCTTCGTATGGCTACACCTTC.

The chain employs TRBV13 and TRBJ2-7; TRBD1 might be the D (5 bases). Trimming took 0 bases from V and 3 from J, leaving 9 bases between them. The CDR3 loop spans 14 amino acids. CDR1 is PRHDT, CDR2 FYEKMQ, per germline (reference sequence). CDR3 protein: CASSLGDSIYEQYF. The DNA for the CDR3 is TGTGCCAGCAGCTTAGGAGACAGCATCTACGAGCAGTACTTC.

The chain links TRBV6-2 or TRBV6-3 to TRBJ1-1; unclear D gene. V lost 2 bases, J lost 1 base, and 5 bases lay in between. The length of the CDR3 is 13 residues. Germline assignment: CDR1 MNHEY and CDR2 SVGEGT. The CDR3 sequence is CASSYPRNTEAFF. CDR3 nucleotide sequence: TGTGCCAGCAGTTACCCCAGGAACACTGAAGCTTTCTTT.

This clonotype was found many times. The chain recombines TRBV10-3 with TRBJ2-7, with D maybe TRBD2 (5 bases). The V end was cut by 10 bases, the J end by 1 base, with 11 bases between. Germline V gives CDR1 ENHRY, CDR2 SYGVKD. The CDR3 extends over 12 amino acids. CDR3 bases: TGTGCCACCCAAGCGGATTCCTACGAGCAGTACTTC. The encoded protein is CATQADSYEQYF.

The J gene is TRBJ1-5, the V gene TRBV6-2 or TRBV6-3; D is unclear. The CDR3 runs to 15 residues. CDR1 MNHEY and CDR2 SVGEGT come from the germline V gene. Trimming took off 6 bases at V and 0 bases at J, with 12 bases between the two ends. CDR3 loop: CASSPGRDSNQPQHF. CDR3 DNA: TGTGCCAGCAGCCCCGGACGTGATAGCAATCAGCCCCAGCATTTT.

This clonotype was detected only a few times. The genes are TRBV19 and TRBJ1-2, with a weak D call TRBD1 (6 bases). The CDR3 consists of 16 residues. Germline V gene data show CDR1 as LNHDA and CDR2 as SQIVND (reference sequence). V lost 9 bases, J lost 4 bases, and 24 bases lay in between. This chain's CDR3 is CASAPRRGLNLYGYTF. Here the CDR3 DNA reads TGTGCCAGCGCCCCAAGGAGGGGGTTAAACCTCTATGGCTACACCTTC.

A few counts support this clonotype. The V call is TRBV3-1, the J call TRBJ2-1; D is unresolved. CDR3 length equals 13 residues. V lost 5 bases to trimming and J lost 6 bases, with 11 bases between them. CDR1 is LGHDT and CDR2 is YNNKEL in the germline V gene (reference sequence). The DNA for the CDR3 is TGTGCCAGCAGCTCCGGGTTGGGCAATGAGCAGTTCTTC. It specifies CASSSGLGNEQFF.

In this sample, this clonotype turned up many times. The rearrangement joins TRBV4-3 to TRBJ2-2; 7 bases line up with TRBD1. V trimming: 4 bases; J trimming: 5 bases; junction bases outside the gene matches: 7. Germline CDR1 and CDR2: LGHNA and YSLEER. The length of the CDR3 is 15 residues. Here the CDR3 reads CASSLRQGWTGELFF. CDR3 nucleotides: TGCGCCAGCAGCCTCAGACAGGGATGGACCGGGGAGCTGTTTTTT.

J is TRBJ2-1 and V is TRBV28; 7 nucleotides match TRBD2. The ends lost 4 bases at V and 7 bases at J; junction bases unmatched: 13. This CDR3 is 16 amino acids long. The germline CDR1 and CDR2 sequences are MDHEN and SYDVKM. The DNA of the CDR3 is TGTGCCAGCAGTTCAAGTCCTAGCGGAGGGGTGAATGAGCAGTTCTTC. Translation gives CASSSSPSGGVNEQFF.

The rearrangement joins TRBV7-9 to TRBJ2-1; possible D gene TRBD2, 6 bases. The ends were cut back, 4 bases at V and 6 bases at J, with 13 bases in the middle. CDR1 is SEHNR, CDR2 FQNEAQ, per germline (reference sequence). The CDR3 runs to 14 residues. CDR3 in DNA: TGTGCCAGCAGCTCGGGACTTATAGTCAATGAGCAGTTCTTC. Its protein is CASSSGLIVNEQFF.

There are many counts of this clonotype. The chain links TRBV13 to TRBJ2-7, with 13 bases aligning to TRBD2. The CDR3 has 14 amino acids. V dropped 5 bases and J dropped 7; count of bases not matched to a gene: 5. In germline, CDR1 is PRHDT, CDR2 FYEKMQ (reference sequence). CDR3 region: CASSLPGLAGEQYF. The CDR3 region has the DNA TGTGCCAGCAGCCTCCCGGGACTAGCGGGGGAGCAGTACTTC. Drawing the rest from reference TRBV13 and TRBJ2-7, the complete variable domain is AAGVIQSPRHLIKEKRETATLKCYPIPRHDTVYWYQQGPGQDPQFLISFYEKMQSDKGSIPDRFSAQQFSDYHSELNMSSLELGDSALYFCASSLPGLAGEQYFGPGTRLTVT.

The rearrangement links TRBV30 to TRBJ2-1, with D perhaps matching TRBD2 (6 bases). Looked up from germline, CDR1 is GTSNPN and CDR2 is SVGIG (reference sequence). There are 15 residues in the CDR3. V lost 1 base, J lost 0 bases, and 10 bases lay in between. CDR3 region: CAWSGAGSSYNEQFF. CDR3 nucleotide sequence: TGTGCCTGGAGTGGAGCGGGTAGCTCCTACAATGAGCAGTTCTTC. The whole variable domain, remainder taken from reference TRBV30 and TRBJ2-1, is SQTIHQWPATLVQPVGSPLSLECTVEGTSNPNLYWYRQAAGRGLQLLFYSVGIGQISSEVPQNLSASRPQDRQFILSSKKLLLSDSGFYLCAWSGAGSSYNEQFFGPGTRLTVL.

Many counts were recorded for this clonotype. V and J are TRBV15 and TRBJ2-3; D gene uncertain. Germline V gene sequence: CDR1 LNHNV, CDR2 YYDKDF (reference sequence). V was clipped by 5 bases and J by 0 bases, with 12 bases between them. The CDR3 is 15 amino acids. Written as DNA, the CDR3 is TGTGCCACCAGCCCCCTAGAGTTTAGCACAGATACGCAGTATTTT. This translates into CATSPLEFSTDTQYF.

This sequence joins TRBV27 and TRBJ2-3; TRBD2 matches 7 bases. This CDR3 has 13 residues. With V trimmed by 5 bases and J by 5 bases, 4 bases remained unmatched. Germline CDR1 MNHEY, CDR2 SMNVEV (reference sequence). The CDR3 DNA reads TGTGCCAGCAGTCTGGCGGGAGTAGATACGCAGTATTTT. This encodes CASSLAGVDTQYF.

The genes are TRBV2 and TRBJ1-5; tentative D call: TRBD1 (5 bases). V was pared by 7 bases and J by 3 bases, with 7 bases between. This CDR3 has 12 amino acids. Germline V gene sequence: CDR1 SNHLY, CDR2 FYNNEI. The CDR3 sequence is CASKGYNQPQHF. As DNA, the CDR3 is TGTGCCAGCAAGGGGTACAATCAGCCCCAGCATTTT.

J is TRBJ2-5 and V is TRBV7-9, with a possible D match to TRBD2 (7 bases). The germline CDR1 and CDR2 sequences are SEHNR and FQNEAQ (reference sequence). Trimming took off 10 bases at V and 6 bases at J, with 18 bases between the two ends. The CDR3 contains 13 residues. This CDR3 reads CATTGGLPQTQYF. The DNA of the CDR3 is TGTGCCACCACGGGGGGCCTGCCCCAGACCCAGTACTTC.

This clonotype has a count of ten or more. The chain joins TRBV4-3 to TRBJ2-5, with D possibly matching TRBD2 (6 bases). V was pared by 1 base and J by 4 bases, with 13 bases between. Germline CDR1 is LGHNA and CDR2 is YSLEER. This CDR3 has 15 amino acids. The CDR3 nucleotides read TGCGCCAGCAGCCAAGGTCTGGGAGGTGGAGAGACCCAGTACTTC. Its protein is CASSQGLGGGETQYF.